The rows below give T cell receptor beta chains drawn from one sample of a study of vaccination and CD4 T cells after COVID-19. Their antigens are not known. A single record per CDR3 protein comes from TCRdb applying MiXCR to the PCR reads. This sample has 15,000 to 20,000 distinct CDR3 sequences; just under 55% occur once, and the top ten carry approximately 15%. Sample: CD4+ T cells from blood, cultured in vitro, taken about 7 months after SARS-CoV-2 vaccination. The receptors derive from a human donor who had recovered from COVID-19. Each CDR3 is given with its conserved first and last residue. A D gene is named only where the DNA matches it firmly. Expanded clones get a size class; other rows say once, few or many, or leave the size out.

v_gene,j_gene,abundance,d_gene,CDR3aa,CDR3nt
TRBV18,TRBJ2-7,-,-,CASSPRRSATYEQYF,TGTGCCAGCTCACCGAGGAGAAGTGCTACCTACGAGCAGTACTTC
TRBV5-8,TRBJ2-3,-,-,CASSLGYEAVDTQYF,TGTGCCAGCAGCTTGGGTTACGAGGCGGTGGATACGCAGTATTTT
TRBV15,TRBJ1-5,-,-,CATSRDGRGSNQPQHF,TGTGCCACCAGCAGAGATGGGCGGGGGAGCAATCAGCCCCAGCATTTT
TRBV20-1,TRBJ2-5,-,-,CSARKQQETQYF,TGCAGTGCTAGGAAGCAGCAAGAGACCCAGTACTTC
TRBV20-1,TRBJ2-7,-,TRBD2,CSAPHPLAGGGYEQYF,TGCAGTGCTCCCCACCCACTAGCGGGAGGGGGGTACGAGCAGTACTTC
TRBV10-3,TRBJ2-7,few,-,CAISDDRRSYEQYF,TGTGCCATCAGTGACGACAGGCGCAGCTACGAGCAGTACTTC
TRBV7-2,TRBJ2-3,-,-,CASSIGRRTDTQYF,TGTGCCAGCAGTATAGGACGGCGCACAGATACGCAGTATTTT
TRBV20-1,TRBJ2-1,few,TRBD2,CSAPSGGWVYNEQFF,TGCAGTGCTCCATCCGGGGGGTGGGTCTACAATGAGCAGTTCTTC
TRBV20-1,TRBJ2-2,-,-,CSARHTSGVTGELFF,TGCAGTGCTAGACATACTTCCGGGGTCACCGGGGAGCTGTTTTTT
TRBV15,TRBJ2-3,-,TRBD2,CATSRDSASGPTDTQYF,TGTGCCACCAGCAGAGATTCCGCTAGCGGCCCCACAGATACGCAGTATTTT
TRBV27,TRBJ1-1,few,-,CASSSGEVWTEAFF,TGTGCCAGCAGTTCAGGGGAGGTGTGGACTGAAGCTTTCTTT
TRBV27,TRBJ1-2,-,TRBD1,CASSSSGQGERGYGYTF,TGTGCCAGCAGTTCATCGGGACAGGGGGAAAGGGGCTATGGCTACACCTTC
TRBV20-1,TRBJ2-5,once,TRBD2,CSASGLAAGETQYF,TGCAGTGCCTCGGGACTAGCGGCTGGAGAGACCCAGTACTTC
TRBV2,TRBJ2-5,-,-,CASSEQGETQYF,TGTGCCAGCAGTGAACAGGGGGAGACCCAGTACTTC
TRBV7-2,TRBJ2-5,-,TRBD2,CASSPRTSGGASETQYF,TGTGCCAGCAGTCCCAGGACTAGCGGGGGGGCCTCAGAGACCCAGTACTTC
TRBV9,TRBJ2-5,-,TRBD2,CASSVADGGAAETRYF,TGTGCCAGCAGCGTAGCTGACGGGGGGGCCGCAGAGACCCGGTACTTC
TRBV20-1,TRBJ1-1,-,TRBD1,CSAGTGSIGTEAFF,TGCAGTGCGGGGACAGGGAGTATCGGCACTGAAGCTTTCTTT
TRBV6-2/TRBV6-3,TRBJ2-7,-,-,CASSYNAYEQYF,TGTGCCAGCAGTTACAACGCCTACGAGCAGTACTTC
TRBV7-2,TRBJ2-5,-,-,CASSFRAVQETQYF,TGTGCCAGCAGCTTTAGAGCGGTACAAGAGACCCAGTACTTC
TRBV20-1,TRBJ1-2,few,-,CSARRSTSFYGYTF,TGCAGTGCTAGGCGATCAACCAGTTTCTATGGCTACACCTTC
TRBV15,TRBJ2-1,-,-,CATSRASGDNEQFF,TGTGCCACCAGCAGAGCCTCAGGGGATAATGAGCAGTTCTTC
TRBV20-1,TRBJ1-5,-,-,CSARFAGSQPQHF,TGCAGTGCTAGATTTGCAGGGAGTCAGCCCCAGCATTTT
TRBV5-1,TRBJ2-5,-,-,CASSLFAGETQYF,TGCGCCAGCAGCTTGTTTGCTGGGGAGACCCAGTACTTC
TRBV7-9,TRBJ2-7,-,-,CASSLGRPYEQYF,TGTGCCAGCAGCCTGGGACGGCCCTACGAGCAGTACTTC
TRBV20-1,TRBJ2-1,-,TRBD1,CSARDRVKGANEQFF,TGCAGTGCTAGAGATCGGGTGAAGGGGGCCAATGAGCAGTTCTTC
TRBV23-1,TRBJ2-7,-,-,CASSQGDEQYF,TGCGCCAGCAGTCAAGGGGACGAGCAGTACTTC
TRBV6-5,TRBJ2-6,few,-,CASSYSSGANVLTF,TGTGCCAGCAGTTACAGCTCTGGGGCCAACGTCCTGACTTTC
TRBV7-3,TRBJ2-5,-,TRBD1,CASSRPGQGAETQYF,TGTGCCAGCAGCCGACCGGGACAGGGGGCAGAGACCCAGTACTTC
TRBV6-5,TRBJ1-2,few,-,CASSYSPEWAFGYTF,TGTGCCAGCAGTTACTCACCGGAATGGGCATTTGGCTACACCTTC
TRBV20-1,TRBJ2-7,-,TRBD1,CSARDRQGAVEQYF,TGCAGTGCTAGAGATAGACAGGGGGCCGTCGAGCAGTACTTC
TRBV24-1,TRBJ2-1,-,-,CATSDLSGTGYNEQFF,TGTGCCACCAGTGATTTGTCCGGAACCGGATACAATGAGCAGTTCTTC
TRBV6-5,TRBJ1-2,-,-,CASSYGVYGYTF,TGTGCCAGCAGTTACGGTGTCTATGGCTACACCTTC
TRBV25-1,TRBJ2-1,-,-,CASSAQYNEQFF,TGTGCCAGCAGTGCCCAGTACAATGAGCAGTTCTTC
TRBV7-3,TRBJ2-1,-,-,CASSLTYGTTPSYNEQFF,TGTGCCAGCAGCTTAACGTACGGCACTACCCCTTCCTACAATGAGCAGTTCTTC
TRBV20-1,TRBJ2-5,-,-,CSARRQSQETQYF,TGCAGTGCTAGAAGACAGTCCCAAGAGACCCAGTACTTC
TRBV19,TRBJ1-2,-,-,CASSIQGDYGYTF,TGTGCCAGTAGTATACAGGGTGACTATGGCTACACCTTC
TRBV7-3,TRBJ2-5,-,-,CASSLMGGEKETQYF,TGTGCCAGCAGCTTAATGGGGGGCGAAAAAGAGACCCAGTACTTC
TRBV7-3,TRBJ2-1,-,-,CASSSSKWGGEQFF,TGTGCCAGCAGCTCCAGTAAATGGGGTGGTGAGCAGTTCTTC
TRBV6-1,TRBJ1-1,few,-,CASSVLVNTEAFF,TGTGCCAGCAGTGTTTTAGTCAACACTGAAGCTTTCTTT
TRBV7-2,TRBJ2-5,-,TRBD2,CASSPQYGGAGETQYF,TGTGCCAGCAGCCCGCAATACGGGGGGGCTGGAGAGACCCAGTACTTC
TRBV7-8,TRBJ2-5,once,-,CASSSPRAYAGVGETQYF,TGTGCCAGCAGCTCCCCACGGGCTTACGCAGGGGTCGGGGAGACCCAGTACTTC
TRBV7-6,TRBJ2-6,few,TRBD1,CASSSRGQVGANVLTF,TGTGCCAGCAGCTCGAGGGGGCAGGTTGGGGCCAACGTCCTGACTTTC
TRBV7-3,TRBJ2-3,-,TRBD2,CASSSVSWGGTQYF,TGTGCCAGCAGCTCGGTGTCTTGGGGAGGGACGCAGTATTTT
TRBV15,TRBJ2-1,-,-,CATSTSFSGAGGYNEQFF,TGTGCCACCAGCACCTCTTTTTCAGGGGCTGGAGGCTACAATGAGCAGTTCTTC
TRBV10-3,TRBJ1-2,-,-,CATQGFVNYGYTF,TGTGCCACCCAGGGTTTTGTTAACTATGGCTACACCTTC
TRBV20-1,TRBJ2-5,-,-,CSARSLRGGVTQYF,TGCAGTGCTAGATCTCTGCGAGGTGGCGTCACCCAGTACTTC
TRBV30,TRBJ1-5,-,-,CAWSGGGGQPQHF,TGTGCCTGGAGTGGGGGGGGAGGTCAGCCCCAGCATTTT
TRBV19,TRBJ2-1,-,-,CASSIQGNRGYNEQFF,TGTGCCAGTAGTATCCAGGGTAATCGTGGGTACAATGAGCAGTTCTTC
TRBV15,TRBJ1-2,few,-,CATSSRATYGYTF,TGTGCCACCAGCAGCAGGGCGACCTATGGCTACACCTTC
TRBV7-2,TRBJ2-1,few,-,CASRPQGAYNEQFF,TGTGCCAGCCGACCGCAGGGAGCCTACAATGAGCAGTTCTTC
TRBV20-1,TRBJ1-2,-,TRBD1,CRASDRGNYGYTF,TGCAGGGCTTCGGACAGGGGGAACTATGGCTACACCTTC
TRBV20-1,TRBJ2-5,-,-,CSARVRVSQETQYF,TGCAGTGCTAGAGTCAGGGTGAGCCAAGAGACCCAGTACTTC
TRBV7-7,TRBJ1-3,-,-,CASSPSPGSGNTIYF,TGTGCTAGCAGCCCCAGCCCGGGCTCTGGAAACACCATATATTTT
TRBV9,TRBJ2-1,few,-,CASSVGYNEQFF,TGTGCCAGCAGCGTAGGCTACAATGAGCAGTTCTTC
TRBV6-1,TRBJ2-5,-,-,CASSEDGRGLGETQYF,TGTGCCAGCAGTGAAGATGGCAGGGGATTGGGAGAGACCCAGTACTTC
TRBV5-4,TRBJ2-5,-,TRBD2,CASSLRLAGDLETQYF,TGTGCCAGCAGCTTGCGACTAGCGGGAGATTTAGAGACCCAGTACTTC
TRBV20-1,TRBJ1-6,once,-,CSARLAGAYNSPLHF,TGCAGTGCTAGATTGGCGGGGGCCTATAATTCACCCCTCCACTTT